Presented here are 10 T cell receptor beta chains from one specimen sequenced in a study of radiotherapy plus CTLA-4 blockade in lung cancer. The table came from immunoSEQ multiplex PCR; TCRdb's copy has only in-frame clones and leaves some out. The sample lists roughly 69,000 clones, 60% to 80% seen once, with approximately 15% in the top ten. Sequenced material: peripheral blood, taken from a patient treated with radiotherapy plus ipilimumab. These receptors all stem from a human donor with non-small cell lung cancer whose response to radiotherapy plus ipilimumab could not be evaluated. Some clones in this sample may be carry-over from other donors' samples.

On this clone itself: The sample has other DNA sequences that encode this CDR3 too. The chain combines TRBV9 with TRBJ2-1; 9 positions match TRBD2. The CDR3 loop spans 15 amino acids. The germline V gene has CDR1 SGDLS and CDR2 YYNGEE. The trim removed 0 bases at V and 4 bases at J, leaving 2 bases unmatched. This CDR3 is CASSVEAGGYNEQFF. CDR3 nucleotides: TGTGCCAGCAGCGTAGAGGCGGGGGGGTACAATGAGCAGTTCTTC. The full variable domain, in which reference TRBV9 and TRBJ2-1 provide the parts outside the CDR3, is DSGVTQTPKHLITATGQRVTLRCSPRSGDLSVYWYQQSLDQGLQFLIQYYNGEERAKGNILERFSAQQFPDLHSELNLSSLELGDSALYFCASSVEAGGYNEQFFGPGTRLTVL.

This chain uses TRBV7-2 with TRBJ2-1; D is perhaps TRBD2 (5 bases). Germline lookup yields CDR1 SGHTA and CDR2 FQGNSA. Trimming took off 2 bases at V and 2 bases at J, with 7 bases between the two ends. The CDR3 runs 14 residues. CDR3 in DNA: TGTGCCAGCAGCTTAAGCGGCACCTACAATGAGCAGTTCTTC. Its protein product is CASSLSGTYNEQFF.

V and J are TRBV5-1 and TRBJ1-2; no reliable D call. Germline assignment: CDR1 SGHRS and CDR2 YFSETQ. The CDR3 contains 14 residues. V gave up 4 bases and J gave up 6 bases, with 16 bases separating them. The chain's CDR3 is CASSPHEGSNGYTF. CDR3 nucleotides: TGCGCCAGCAGCCCCCATGAGGGTTCAAATGGCTACACCTTC.

The V and J genes are TRBV28 and TRBJ1-6, with D possibly TRBD1 on 5 matching bases. Trimming cost V 3 bases and J 7 bases, with 16 bases left between them. Germline loops: CDR1 MDHEN, CDR2 SYDVKM. The CDR3 sequence is 16 residues long. As DNA, the CDR3 is TGTGCCAGCAGTTTTGGCGGGGTGCGGGACAATTCACCCCTCCACTTT. As protein: CASSFGGVRDNSPLHF.

The CDR3 coding sequence is TGTGCCAGCAGCCCCTCCGGACTTCCCTACGAGCAGTACTTC. This codes for CASSPSGLPYEQYF. The V and J genes are TRBV7-3 and TRBJ2-7; TRBD2 is a possible D gene (5 bases). V was trimmed by 5 bases and J by 2 bases, leaving 13 bases between them. Germline loops: CDR1 SGHTA, CDR2 FQGTGA. This CDR3 is built from 14 residues.

This clone showed up just once. The chain employs TRBV2 and TRBJ2-5; perhaps TRBD2 as D (5 bases). The better agreement between TRBJ2-7 and the DNA end casts doubt on the J call. The CDR3 is made up of 13 amino acids. Germline values: CDR1 SNHLY, CDR2 FYNNEI. CDR3 sequence reads: CASNREIGYEQYF. CDR3 nucleotide sequence: TGTGCCAGCAACCGGGAAATAGGATACGAGCAGTACTTC.

This clone was seen once. The rearrangement joins TRBV7-2 to TRBJ2-7; no clear D. Germline assignment: CDR1 SGHTA and CDR2 FQGNSA. V was cut by 0 bases and J by 4 bases, with 7 bases left in between. There are 13 residues in the CDR3. CDR3: CASSLAHQYEQYF. CDR3 nucleotides: TGTGCCAGCAGCTTAGCCCACCAGTACGAGCAGTACTTC.

The chain is built from TRBV6-6 and TRBJ1-1; a weak D match, TRBD1 (6 bases). This CDR3 region has 13 residues. V lost 5 bases, J lost 1 base, and 8 bases lay in between. Germline CDR1 reads MNHNY; CDR2 reads SVGAGI (reference sequence). CDR3: CASSPQGNTEAFF. The CDR3 nucleotides are TGTGCCAGCAGTCCACAGGGGAACACTGAAGCTTTCTTT.

V usage is TRBV2 and J usage is TRBJ1-2; D gene ambiguous. Germline CDR1 SNHLY, CDR2 FYNNEI. CDR3 length: 12 amino acids. The germline V and J ends were trimmed by 3 bases and 8 bases, with 10 bases remaining between them. Here the CDR3 reads CASSDTRGGYTF. The CDR3 DNA sequence: TGTGCCAGCAGTGACACCCGAGGGGGCTACACCTTC.

This clone was observed a single time. The rearrangement joins TRBV18 to TRBJ1-4; TRBD1 might be the D (6 bases). The CDR3 is 15 amino acids. Germline V gives CDR1 KGHSH, CDR2 LQKENI. V was cut by 1 base and J by 5 bases, with 11 bases left in between. CDR3: CASSPRGPPNEKLFF. CDR3 bases: TGTGCCAGCTCACCACGGGGGCCCCCGAATGAAAAACTGTTTTTT.